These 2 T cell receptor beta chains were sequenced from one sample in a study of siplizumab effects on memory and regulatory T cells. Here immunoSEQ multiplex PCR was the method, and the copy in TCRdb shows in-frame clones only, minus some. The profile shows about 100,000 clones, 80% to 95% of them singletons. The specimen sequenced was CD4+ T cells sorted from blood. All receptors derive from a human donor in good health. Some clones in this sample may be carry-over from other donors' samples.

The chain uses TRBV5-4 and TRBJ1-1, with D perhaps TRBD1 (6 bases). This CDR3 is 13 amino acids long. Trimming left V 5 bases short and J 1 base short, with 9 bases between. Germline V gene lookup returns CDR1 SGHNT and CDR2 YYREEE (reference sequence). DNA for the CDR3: TGTGCCAGCAGTGCCAGGGGGAACACTGAAGCTTTCTTT. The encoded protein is CASSARGNTEAFF. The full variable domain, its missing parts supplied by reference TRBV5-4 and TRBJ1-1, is ETGVTQSPTHLIKTRGQQVTLRCSSQSGHNTVSWYQQALGQGPQFIFQYYREEENGRGNFPPRFSGLQFPNYSSELNVNALELDDSALYLCASSARGNTEAFFGQGTRLTVV.

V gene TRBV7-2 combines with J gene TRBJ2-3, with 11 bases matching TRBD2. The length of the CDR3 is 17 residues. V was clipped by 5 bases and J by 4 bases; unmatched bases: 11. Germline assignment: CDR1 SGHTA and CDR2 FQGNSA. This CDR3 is CASSAKGLAEDPDTQYF. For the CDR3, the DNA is TGTGCCAGCAGCGCAAAGGGACTAGCGGAGGATCCAGATACGCAGTATTTT.